This T cell receptor (beta chain) originates from a study of blood T cell repertoires in COVID-19. Study context: In each case, the material was cDNA or gDNA derived from T cells, B-cell-depleted T cells, or PBMCs.

Germline V gene lookup returns CDR1 SGHAT and CDR2 FQNNGV. This CDR3 comprises 16 residues. V lost 1 base and J lost 0; bases outside the gene matches: 6. Per the authors' pipeline: From reference gene primer amplification, estimates of nucleated cell counts were derived. Generated by immunoSEQ multiplex PCR, the TCRdb table keeps only in-frame clones and is missing some. That table furnishes V, J and clone size, whereas the DNA furnished D and trimming. Of about 200,000 clones listed, about 84% are singletons. Sequences were obtained from PBMCs or T cells enriched from blood (not recorded which). The sequence was collected from a man aged 40-49 years with acute COVID-19. The V call is TRBV11-2, the J call TRBJ2-7; 7 bases are a match to TRBD2. As DNA, the CDR3 is TGTGCCAGCAGCTTAGGAGCGGGGAAGGGCTCCTACGAGCAGTACTTC. This sequence encodes CASSLGAGKGSYEQYF.